The 31 T cell receptor beta chains in this list originate from one sample, sequenced in a study of cytomegalovirus exposure and HLA in healthy donors. Vbeta (60) and Jbeta (13) primers were used in the PCR. The repertoire was sequenced with immunoSEQ multiplex PCR; TCRdb's copy has only in-frame clones and lacks some. The table has approximately 110,000 clones, 70% to 85% seen once; the top ten hold 2% to 3%. Sequences were obtained from PBMCs. The receptors shown here come from a woman younger than 35 in good health and CMV-seronegative.

The rearrangement links TRBV5-1 to TRBJ2-7; the D gene is possibly TRBD2 (7 bases). The germline V and J ends were trimmed by 3 bases and 3 bases, with 10 bases remaining between them. CDR3 length equals 13 residues. Germline loops: CDR1 SGHRS, CDR2 YFSETQ. The CDR3 sequence is CASSSGGGYEQYV. The CDR3, as DNA: TGCGCCAGCAGCTCGGGGGGCGGCTACGAGCAGTACGTC.

The chain links TRBV28 to TRBJ2-7, with 9 bases fitting TRBD1. The CDR3 spans 16 residues. Germline CDR1 and CDR2: MDHEN and SYDVKM. V shed 4 bases, J shed 3 bases, and the junction held 10 bases outside the gene matches. The CDR3 here is CASSSWGQGTDYEQYF. CDR3 DNA sequence: TGTGCCAGCAGTTCCTGGGGACAGGGTACGGACTACGAGCAGTACTTC. Looking up the rest from reference TRBV28 and TRBJ2-7 gives the full variable domain: DVKVTQSSRYLVKRTGEKVFLECVQDMDHENMFWYRQDPGLGLRLIYFSYDVKMKEKGDIPEGYSVSREKKERFSLILESASTNQTSMYLCASSSWGQGTDYEQYFGPGTRLTVT.

This clone has a single count. CDR3 bases: TGTGCCAGCAGCTTTGCGGTCGTACATCTCTCTGGAAACACCATATATTTT. Amino acid sequence: CASSFAVVHLSGNTIYF. V and J are TRBV12-1 and TRBJ1-3; the table gives TRBD1 as D, unverified against the DNA. TRBV12-1 is a known pseudogene. The CDR3 spans 17 residues.

The chain couples TRBV19 to TRBJ1-1; possibly TRBD1 for D (6 bases). With 4 bases removed from V and 3 bases from J, the gap between germline ends came to 24 bases. The CDR3 length is 18 residues. Looked up from germline, CDR1 is LNHDA and CDR2 is SQIVND (reference sequence). The CDR3 nucleotides are TGTGCCAGTAGTACACCCCCTGGGACACCCCTGCGGGACACTGAAGCTTTCTTT. Protein product: CASSTPPGTPLRDTEAFF. Complete variable domain (other parts from reference TRBV19 and TRBJ1-1): DGGITQSPKYLFRKEGQNVTLSCEQNLNHDAMYWYRQDPGQGLRLIYYSQIVNDFQKGDIAEGYSVSREKKESFPLTVTSAQKNPTAFYLCASSTPPGTPLRDTEAFFGQGTRLTVV.

In this sample, this clone turned up once. The J gene is TRBJ2-3, the V gene TRBV21-1; TRBD1 is the table's D call and was not checked against the DNA. TRBV21-1 has pseudogene status. The CDR3 extends over 20 amino acids. DNA of the CDR3: TGTGCCAGCAGCAAAGCACCAGGCAGGAAATCTTCCTCTAGCACAGATACGCAGTATTTT. Translating it yields CASSKAPGRKSSSSTDTQYF.

V gene TRBV6-5 combines with J gene TRBJ2-7; D is possibly TRBD2 (5 bases). The CDR3 runs 13 residues. CDR1 is MNHEY, CDR2 SVGAGI, per germline. V was shortened by 6 bases and J by 5 bases, with 14 bases between the two germline ends. For the CDR3, the DNA is TGTGCCAGCAGATCCCCGGGGTCCCACGAGCAGTACGTC. Its translation: CASRSPGSHEQYV.

The rearrangement joins TRBV15 to TRBJ1-6; D gene unclear. Germline loops: CDR1 LNHNV, CDR2 YYDKDF (reference sequence). V was pared by 0 bases and J by 9 bases, with 6 bases between. CDR3 size: 13 residues. DNA of the CDR3: TGTGCCACCAGCAGAGATAATCGTTCACCCCTCCACTTT. This gives the protein CATSRDNRSPLHF. Using reference TRBV15 and TRBJ1-6 for the parts outside the CDR3, the full variable domain is DAMVIQNPRYQVTQFGKPVTLSCSQTLNHNVMYWYQQKSSQAPKLLFHYYDKDFNNEADTPDNFQSRRPNTSFCFLDIRSPGLGDTAMYLCATSRDNRSPLHFGNGTRLTVT.

This chain connects TRBV7-9 to TRBJ2-3; 7 positions match TRBD2. The length of the CDR3 is 15 residues. Trimming removed 5 bases from V and 2 bases from J; junction bases left unmatched: 7. In germline, CDR1 is SEHNR, CDR2 FQNEAQ (reference sequence). For the CDR3, the DNA is TGTGCCAGCAGCATCAGCGGGAACCCCACAGATACGCAGTATTTT. Its translation is CASSISGNPTDTQYF. The full variable domain, rest sourced from reference TRBV7-9 and TRBJ2-3, is DTGVSQNPRHKITKRGQNVTFRCDPISEHNRLYWYRQTLGQGPEFLTYFQNEAQLEKSRLLSDRFSAERPKGSFSTLEIQRTEQGDSAMYLCASSISGNPTDTQYFGPGTRLTVL.

In DNA form, the CDR3 reads TGTGCCAGCAGCTTAATACCGGGACAGGAAAATTCCTACGAGCAGTACGTC. Encoded protein: CASSLIPGQENSYEQYV. This chain links TRBV7-9 with TRBJ2-7, with 8 nucleotides matching TRBD1. Germline values: CDR1 SEHNR, CDR2 FQNEAQ (reference sequence). The CDR3 contains 17 residues. The V segment lost 2 bases and the J segment 1 base; nucleotides outside the gene matches: 10.

This chain joins TRBV6-1 and TRBJ2-2; weak D call: TRBD2 (6 bases). Germline V CDR1 and CDR2: MNHNS, SASEGT. Trimming took off 6 bases at V and 3 bases at J, with 14 bases between the two ends. The CDR3 contains 15 residues. CDR3 DNA sequence: TGTGCCAGCAGCCCTCGCCCGGGGGACACCGGGGAGCTGTTTTTT. This gives the protein CASSPRPGDTGELFF.

This clone was counted a few times. The rearrangement joins TRBV25-1 to TRBJ1-2, with 8 bases fitting TRBD1. V lost 2 bases, J lost 4 bases, and 9 bases stayed unmatched. This CDR3 has 16 residues. The germline CDR1 and CDR2 sequences are MGHDK and SYGVNS. CDR3 residues: CASSEASGTGFYGYTF. The CDR3 DNA follows: TGTGCCAGCAGTGAAGCTTCCGGGACAGGATTCTATGGCTACACCTTC.

This chain links TRBV9 with TRBJ2-5; 7 nucleotides agree with TRBD2. The CDR3 runs to 14 residues. Unmatched junction bases numbered 10, after V lost 7 bases and J lost 4 bases. CDR1 is SGDLS and CDR2 is YYNGEE in the germline V gene. DNA for the CDR3: TGTGCCAGCGGCGGAAGGGAGGGGCGAGAGACCCAGTACTTC. Translation gives CASGGREGRETQYF.

The chain is built from TRBV15 and TRBJ1-4; 10 bases map to TRBD1. CDR3 length: 15 residues. The ends lost 3 bases at V and 7 bases at J; junction bases unmatched: 5. Germline assignment: CDR1 LNHNV and CDR2 YYDKDF (reference sequence). The CDR3 spells CATSSQTGGSEKLFF. Written as DNA, the CDR3 is TGTGCCACCAGCAGCCAGACAGGGGGCAGTGAAAAACTGTTTTTT.

The chain couples TRBV19 to TRBJ1-5, with D tentatively TRBD1 (6 bases). The germline V gene encodes CDR1 LNHDA and CDR2 SQIVND (reference sequence). This CDR3 spans 14 amino acids. The V gene lost 6 bases and the J gene lost 9 bases, with 18 bases spanning the gap. CDR3 sequence: CASSPDSVVRPQHF. The CDR3 bases are TGTGCCAGTAGCCCGGACAGCGTCGTGAGGCCCCAGCATTTT.

The J gene is TRBJ2-5, the V gene TRBV5-1, with 7 bases matching TRBD1. The V gene end was trimmed by 0 bases and the J gene end by 1 base; junction bases not matched to a gene: 6. The CDR3 has 16 residues. The germline V gene encodes CDR1 SGHRS and CDR2 YFSETQ. The chain's CDR3 is CASSLGGQTFQETQYF. The CDR3 DNA reads TGCGCCAGCAGCTTGGGGGGACAGACATTCCAAGAGACCCAGTACTTC.

This chain connects TRBV19 to TRBJ1-4; the D gene is possibly TRBD1 (5 bases). V was pared by 8 bases and J by 0 bases, with 13 bases between. Germline V lookup: CDR1 LNHDA, CDR2 SQIVND (reference sequence). The CDR3 sequence is 15 residues long. As DNA, the CDR3 is TGTGCCAGTGGAGACAGACCTGCAACTAATGAAAAACTGTTTTTT. Translating gives CASGDRPATNEKLFF.

J is TRBJ1-1 and V is TRBV7-2; 9 bases fit TRBD1. Per the germline V gene, CDR1 is SGHTA and CDR2 is FQGNSA. This CDR3 has 15 amino acids. Losses at the gene ends were 3 bases for V and 4 bases for J; bases not matched to a gene: 6. The chain's CDR3 is CASSLATGGITEAFF. CDR3 DNA: TGTGCCAGCAGCTTGGCTACAGGGGGCATCACTGAAGCTTTCTTT.

The V call is TRBV30, the J call TRBJ1-1, with 7 bases fitting TRBD1. The length of the CDR3 is 14 residues. J lost 1 base, V lost 3 bases, and 5 bases had no gene match. Per the germline V gene, CDR1 is GTSNPN and CDR2 is SVGIG (reference sequence). The CDR3 bases are TGTGCCTGGAGCGCGGACAGGTCGAACACTGAAGCTTTCTTT. It yields the protein CAWSADRSNTEAFF.

This CDR3 is CASSEFRTGVGGPQHF. The CDR3 DNA reads as TGTGCCAGCAGTGAATTTAGGACAGGGGTCGGAGGACCCCAGCATTTT. The V gene is TRBV6-1, the J gene TRBJ1-5; 9 nucleotides align to TRBD1. The V gene's germline CDR1 is MNHNS and CDR2 SASEGT. The junction had 12 bases not matched to a gene; V was cut back by 2 bases and J by 10 bases. CDR3 length equals 16 residues.

The chain combines TRBV28 with TRBJ1-3, with D possibly TRBD1 on 5 matching bases. Germline values: CDR1 MDHEN, CDR2 SYDVKM. This CDR3 has 16 amino acids. Trimming removed 1 base at V and 4 bases at J, with 14 bases between. The CDR3, as DNA: TGTGCCAGCAGTTTATCCCGGACACCAAGGGGAAACACCATATATTTT. The encoded protein is CASSLSRTPRGNTIYF.

This chain uses TRBV7-2 with TRBJ1-1; D remains unclear. Trimming took off 5 bases at V and 0 bases at J, with 10 bases between the two ends. Germline CDR1 and CDR2: SGHTA and FQGNSA. This CDR3 region has 14 residues. The DNA for the CDR3 is TGTGCCAGCAGCCTTGGAGCAATGAACACTGAAGCTTTCTTT. Protein: CASSLGAMNTEAFF.

The gene calls are TRBV10-2 and TRBJ2-3; 9 bases map to TRBD2. CDR3 length: 13 amino acids. Germline CDR1 is WSHSY and CDR2 is SAAADI. With V trimmed by 8 bases and J by 4 bases, 4 bases remained unmatched. The CDR3 sequence: CASAAGGPDTQYF. The CDR3 region has the DNA TGCGCCAGCGCGGCGGGGGGGCCAGATACGCAGTATTTT.

This clone was seen a single time. The chain carries TRBV5-4 and TRBJ2-5, with 8 bases aligning to TRBD2. V shed 5 bases and J 3 bases; nucleotides not matched to a gene: 12. This CDR3 region has 16 residues. Germline CDR1 is SGHNT and CDR2 is YYREEE (reference sequence). The DNA of the CDR3 is TGTGCCAGCAGACTTGGAGGCGGGGGGACGGAAGAGACCCAGTACTTC. This gives the protein CASRLGGGGTEETQYF.

V and J are TRBV9 and TRBJ2-5; 12 bases are shared with TRBD2. Germline V gene sequence: CDR1 SGDLS, CDR2 YYNGEE. J lost 4 bases, V lost 6 bases, and 13 bases had no gene match. The CDR3 totals 17 residues. The CDR3 sequence is CASNRGLAGPRGETQYF. The CDR3 bases are TGTGCCAGCAATCGTGGACTAGCGGGGCCTAGGGGAGAGACCCAGTACTTC.

The chain couples TRBV28 to TRBJ1-2; the D is unclear. CDR1 is MDHEN and CDR2 is SYDVKM in the germline V gene. This CDR3 is built from 13 residues. V was pared by 8 bases and J by 8 bases, with 18 bases between. CDR3 protein: CASLEDGPKGYTF. CDR3 coding DNA: TGTGCCAGCTTGGAGGACGGTCCTAAGGGCTACACCTTC.

This clone was counted a few times. V and J are TRBV14 and TRBJ1-1; D gene uncertain. V lost 7 bases and J 4 bases, leaving 16 bases between the germline ends. The V gene's germline CDR1 is SGHDN and CDR2 FVKESK. The CDR3 covers 14 residues. The CDR3 DNA reads as TGTGCCAGCACCCGAGTTGACATCCTCACTGAAGCTTTCTTT. It encodes CASTRVDILTEAFF. The variable domain in full, with the rest retrieved from reference TRBV14 and TRBJ1-1, is EAGVTQFPSHSVIEKGQTVTLRCDPISGHDNLYWYRRVMGKEIKFLLHFVKESKQDESGMPNNRFLAERTGGTYSTLKVQPAELEDSGVYFCASTRVDILTEAFFGQGTRLTVV.

The chain employs TRBV4-3 and TRBJ2-3; the D gene is possibly TRBD2 (5 bases). The CDR3 sequence is 15 residues long. V was clipped by 0 bases and J by 2 bases, with 9 bases between them. Germline CDR1 reads LGHNA; CDR2 reads YSLEER. The CDR3: CASSQDSGVTDTQYF. In DNA, the CDR3 is TGCGCCAGCAGCCAAGATTCCGGGGTCACAGATACGCAGTATTTT.

The chain carries TRBV11-3 and TRBJ2-3; 8 bases align to TRBD1. CDR1 SGHNT and CDR2 YENEEA come from the germline V gene. There are 15 residues in the CDR3. The ends lost 3 bases at V and 1 base at J; junction bases unmatched: 3. The CDR3 here is CASSFSGQGTDTQYF. The CDR3 DNA sequence: TGTGCCAGCAGCTTCTCGGGACAGGGCACAGATACGCAGTATTTT.

A single count supports this clone. The gene calls are TRBV18 and TRBJ2-1; D is perhaps TRBD2 (6 bases). The CDR3 covers 16 residues. In germline, CDR1 is KGHSH, CDR2 LQKENI. With 2 bases removed from V and 3 bases from J, the gap between germline ends came to 14 bases. The chain's CDR3 is CASSPAGLAIYNEQFF. The CDR3 coding sequence is TGTGCCAGCTCACCAGCGGGACTCGCAATCTACAATGAGCAGTTCTTC.

The chain employs TRBV6-5 and TRBJ1-2; D not certain. Trimming stripped 11 bases from V and 0 bases from J, with 13 bases between. The germline gives CDR1 MNHEY, CDR2 SVGAGI. CDR3 size: 13 residues. The CDR3 coding sequence is TGTGCCTCCAGGTGGGGAGCTAACTATGGCTACACCTTC. Its translation: CASRWGANYGYTF.

CDR3 residues: CASTLSLGNPYEQYF. In DNA form, the CDR3 reads TGTGCCAGTACCCTATCGCTAGGAAATCCCTACGAGCAGTACTTC. The V call is TRBV19, the J call TRBJ2-7; no definite D call. The CDR3 runs 15 residues. Germline V gene sequence: CDR1 LNHDA, CDR2 SQIVND (reference sequence). Between the trimmed V and J ends, which lost 7 bases and 2 bases, there was a span of 18 bases.